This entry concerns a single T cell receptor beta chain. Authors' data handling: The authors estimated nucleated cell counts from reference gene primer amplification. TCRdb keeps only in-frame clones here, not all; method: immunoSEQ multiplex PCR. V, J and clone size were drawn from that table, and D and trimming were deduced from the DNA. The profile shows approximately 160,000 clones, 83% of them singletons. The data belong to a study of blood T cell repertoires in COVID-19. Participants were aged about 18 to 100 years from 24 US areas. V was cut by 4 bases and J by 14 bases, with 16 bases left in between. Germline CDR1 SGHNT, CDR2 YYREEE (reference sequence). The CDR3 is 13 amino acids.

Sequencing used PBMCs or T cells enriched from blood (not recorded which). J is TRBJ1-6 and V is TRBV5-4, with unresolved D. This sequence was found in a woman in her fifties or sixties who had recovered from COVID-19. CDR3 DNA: TGTGCCAGCAGCCCTAATCAAAGGAGGGCCCTCCACTTT. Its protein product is CASSPNQRRALHF.